This TCR beta chain was sequenced during a study of blood T cell repertoires in COVID-19. The germline gives CDR1 SGHRS, CDR2 YFSETQ. Unmatched junction bases numbered 9, after V lost 0 bases and J lost 1 base. The length of the CDR3 is 18 residues. The method was immunoSEQ multiplex PCR; TCRdb's version includes in-frame clones alone and lacks a portion of them. The data show 150,000 to 200,000 clones, around 81% seen once. Ten or more counts support this clone. Sequenced material: PBMCs or T cells enriched from blood (not recorded which). The gene calls are TRBV5-1 and TRBJ2-3; 9 bases match TRBD2. This clonotype was sampled from a man in his forties or fifties who had recovered from COVID-19. DNA of the CDR3: TGCGCCAGCAGCTTGGGTATTAAAGCGGGGGGCCGCACAGATACGCAGTATTTT. Its translation is CASSLGIKAGGRTDTQYF.